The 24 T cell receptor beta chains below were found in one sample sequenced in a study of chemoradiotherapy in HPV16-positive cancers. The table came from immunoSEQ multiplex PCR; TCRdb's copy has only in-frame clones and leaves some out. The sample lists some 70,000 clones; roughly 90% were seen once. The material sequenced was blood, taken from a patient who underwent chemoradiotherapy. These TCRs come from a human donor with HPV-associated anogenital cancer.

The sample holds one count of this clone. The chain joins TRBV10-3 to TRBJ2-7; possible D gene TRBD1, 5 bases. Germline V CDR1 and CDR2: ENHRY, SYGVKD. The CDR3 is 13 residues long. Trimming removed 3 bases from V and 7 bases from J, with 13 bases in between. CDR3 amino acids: CAISDRPPGEQYF. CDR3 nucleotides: TGTGCCATCAGTGATAGACCCCCAGGGGAGCAGTACTTC.

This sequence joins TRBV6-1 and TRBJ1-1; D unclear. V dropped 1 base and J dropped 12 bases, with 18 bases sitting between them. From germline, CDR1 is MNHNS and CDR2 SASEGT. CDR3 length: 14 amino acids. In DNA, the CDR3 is TGTGCCAGCAGTGAAGGGGGTGGCGAATTCTCGTCTTTCTTT. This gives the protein CASSEGGGEFSSFF.

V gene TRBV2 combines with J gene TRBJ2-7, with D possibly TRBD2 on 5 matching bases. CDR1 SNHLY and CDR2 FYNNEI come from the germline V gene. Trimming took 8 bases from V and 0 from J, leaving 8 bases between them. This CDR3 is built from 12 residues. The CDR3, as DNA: TGTGCCAGCTCCCGGGACTCCTACGAGCAGTACTTC. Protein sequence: CASSRDSYEQYF. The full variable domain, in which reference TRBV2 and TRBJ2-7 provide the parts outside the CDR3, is EPEVTQTPSHQVTQMGQEVILRCVPISNHLYFYWYRQILGQKVEFLVSFYNNEISEKSEIFDDQFSVERPDGSNFTLKIRSTKLEDSAMYFCASSRDSYEQYFGPGTRLTVT.

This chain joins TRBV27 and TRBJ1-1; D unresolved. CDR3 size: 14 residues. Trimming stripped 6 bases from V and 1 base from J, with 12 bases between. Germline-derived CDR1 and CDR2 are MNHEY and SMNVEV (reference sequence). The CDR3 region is CASREAGSNTEAFF. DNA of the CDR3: TGTGCCAGCAGGGAGGCTGGATCGAACACTGAAGCTTTCTTT.

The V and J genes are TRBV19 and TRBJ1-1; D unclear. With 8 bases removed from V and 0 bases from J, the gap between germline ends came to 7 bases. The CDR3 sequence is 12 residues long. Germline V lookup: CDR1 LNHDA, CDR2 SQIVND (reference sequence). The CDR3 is CASRNMNTEAFF. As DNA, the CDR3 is TGTGCCAGTCGAAACATGAACACTGAAGCTTTCTTT.

CDR3 bases: TGTGCCAGCAGCTTAACGACAGGGGGCTATGGCTACACCTTC. It yields the protein CASSLTTGGYGYTF. The J gene is TRBJ1-2, the V gene TRBV7-8; 9 positions agree with TRBD1. The CDR3 sequence is 14 residues long. From germline, CDR1 is SGHVS and CDR2 FQNEAQ. V lost 2 bases to trimming and J lost 4 bases; unmatched junction nucleotides: 2.

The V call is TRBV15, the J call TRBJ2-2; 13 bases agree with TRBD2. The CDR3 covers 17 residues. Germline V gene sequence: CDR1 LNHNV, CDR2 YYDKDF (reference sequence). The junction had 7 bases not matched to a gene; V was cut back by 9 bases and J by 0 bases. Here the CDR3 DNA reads TGTGCCACGCAGGGACTAGCGGGGCCCTCGAACACCGGGGAGCTGTTTTTT. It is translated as CATQGLAGPSNTGELFF.

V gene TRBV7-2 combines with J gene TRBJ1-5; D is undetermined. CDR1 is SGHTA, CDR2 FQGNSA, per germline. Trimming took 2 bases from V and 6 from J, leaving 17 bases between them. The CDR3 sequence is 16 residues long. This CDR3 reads CASSLTAFRVAQPQHF. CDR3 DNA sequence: TGTGCCAGCAGCTTAACAGCGTTTAGGGTTGCTCAGCCCCAGCATTTT.

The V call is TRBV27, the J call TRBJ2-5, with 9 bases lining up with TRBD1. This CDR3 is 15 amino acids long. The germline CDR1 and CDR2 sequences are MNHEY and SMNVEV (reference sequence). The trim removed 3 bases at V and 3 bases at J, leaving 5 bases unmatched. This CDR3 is CASSFTGGAKETQYF. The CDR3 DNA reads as TGTGCCAGCAGTTTTACAGGGGGCGCGAAAGAGACCCAGTACTTC.

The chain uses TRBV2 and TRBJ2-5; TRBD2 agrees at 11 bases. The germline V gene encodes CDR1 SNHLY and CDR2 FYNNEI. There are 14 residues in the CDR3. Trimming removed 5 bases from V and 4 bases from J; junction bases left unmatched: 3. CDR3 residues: CASSWTSGLETQYF. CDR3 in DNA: TGTGCCAGCAGTTGGACTAGCGGGTTAGAGACCCAGTACTTC.

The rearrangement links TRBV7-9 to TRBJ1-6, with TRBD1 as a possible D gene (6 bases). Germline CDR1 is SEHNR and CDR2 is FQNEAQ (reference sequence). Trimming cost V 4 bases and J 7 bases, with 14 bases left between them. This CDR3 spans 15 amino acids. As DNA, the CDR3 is TGTGCCAGCAGCTCACCGGGACACTCAAATTCACCCCTCCACTTT. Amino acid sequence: CASSSPGHSNSPLHF.

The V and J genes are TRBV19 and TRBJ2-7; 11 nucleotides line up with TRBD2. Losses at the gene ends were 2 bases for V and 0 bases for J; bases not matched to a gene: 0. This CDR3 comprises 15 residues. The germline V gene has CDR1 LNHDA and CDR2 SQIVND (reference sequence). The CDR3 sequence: CASSITSGSSYEQYF. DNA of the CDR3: TGTGCCAGTAGTATAACTAGCGGGAGCTCCTACGAGCAGTACTTC.

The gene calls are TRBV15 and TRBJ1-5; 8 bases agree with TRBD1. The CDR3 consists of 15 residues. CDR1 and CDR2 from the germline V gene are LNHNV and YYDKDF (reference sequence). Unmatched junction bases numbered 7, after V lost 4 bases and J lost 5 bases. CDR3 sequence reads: CATSISRGLDQPQHF. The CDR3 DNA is TGTGCCACCAGCATCTCCAGGGGGCTCGATCAGCCCCAGCATTTT.

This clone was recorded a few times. CDR3 in DNA: TGTGCCAGCAGTGATGTCCCGGGACGCGATGGCTACACCTTC. It encodes CASSDVPGRDGYTF. The rearrangement links TRBV2 to TRBJ1-2; a weak D match, TRBD1 (5 bases). Trimming removed 3 bases at V and 6 bases at J, with 14 bases between. This CDR3 has 14 amino acids. Germline V gene data show CDR1 as SNHLY and CDR2 as FYNNEI.

In DNA, the CDR3 is TGTGCCAGCAGCTTGATGATATCCACTGAAGCTTTCTTT. Translating it yields CASSLMISTEAFF. The J gene is TRBJ1-1, the V gene TRBV11-2; D unclear. Trimming stripped 3 bases from V and 4 bases from J, with 9 bases between. This CDR3 contains 13 residues. Looked up from germline, CDR1 is SGHAT and CDR2 is FQNNGV. Supplemented by reference TRBV11-2 and TRBJ1-1, the full variable domain reads EAGVAQSPRYKIIEKRQSVAFWCNPISGHATLYWYQQILGQGPKLLIQFQNNGVVDDSQLPKDRFSAERLKGVDSTLKIQPAKLEDSAVYLCASSLMISTEAFFGQGTRLTVV.

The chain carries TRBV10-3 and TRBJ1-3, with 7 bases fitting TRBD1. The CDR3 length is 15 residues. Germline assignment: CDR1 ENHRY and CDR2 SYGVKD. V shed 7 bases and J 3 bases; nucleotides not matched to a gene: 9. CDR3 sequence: CAIKATGVGGNTIYF. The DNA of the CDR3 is TGTGCCATCAAGGCCACAGGGGTAGGTGGAAACACCATATATTTT.

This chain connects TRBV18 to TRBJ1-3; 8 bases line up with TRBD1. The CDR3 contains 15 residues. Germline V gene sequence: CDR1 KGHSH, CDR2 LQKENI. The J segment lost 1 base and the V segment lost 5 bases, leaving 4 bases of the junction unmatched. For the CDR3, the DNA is TGTGCCAGCTCATTGGACAGGGTGTCTGGAAACACCATATATTTT. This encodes CASSLDRVSGNTIYF.

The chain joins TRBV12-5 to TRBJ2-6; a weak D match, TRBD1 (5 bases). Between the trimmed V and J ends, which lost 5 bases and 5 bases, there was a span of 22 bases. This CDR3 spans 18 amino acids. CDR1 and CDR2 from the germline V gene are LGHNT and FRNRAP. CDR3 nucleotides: TGTGCTAGTGGTAGAACCACTGCAGGACAAAGTCGGGCCAACGTCCTGACTTTC. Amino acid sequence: CASGRTTAGQSRANVLTF.

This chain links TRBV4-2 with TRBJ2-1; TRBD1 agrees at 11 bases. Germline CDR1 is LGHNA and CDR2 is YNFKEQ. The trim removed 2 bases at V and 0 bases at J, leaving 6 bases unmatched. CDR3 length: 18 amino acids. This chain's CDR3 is CASSQTRGTGGSYNEQFF. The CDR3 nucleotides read TGTGCCAGCAGCCAAACTAGAGGGACAGGGGGCTCCTACAATGAGCAGTTCTTC.

Here the CDR3 reads CASRPGTANTEAFF. DNA of the CDR3: TGTGCCAGCAGACCCGGGACAGCTAACACTGAAGCTTTCTTT. V usage is TRBV2 and J usage is TRBJ1-1; TRBD1 matches at 7 bases. The CDR3 is 14 residues long. Germline V gene sequence: CDR1 SNHLY, CDR2 FYNNEI. V gave up 6 bases and J gave up 2 bases; unmatched junction bases: 6.

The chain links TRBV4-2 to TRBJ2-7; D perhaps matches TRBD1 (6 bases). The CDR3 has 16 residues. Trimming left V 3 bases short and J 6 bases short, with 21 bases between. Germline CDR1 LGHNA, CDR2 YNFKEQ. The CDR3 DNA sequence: TGTGCCAGCAGCCACCCAGGCAGGGGCGAATTCGGCGAGCAGTACTTC. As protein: CASSHPGRGEFGEQYF.

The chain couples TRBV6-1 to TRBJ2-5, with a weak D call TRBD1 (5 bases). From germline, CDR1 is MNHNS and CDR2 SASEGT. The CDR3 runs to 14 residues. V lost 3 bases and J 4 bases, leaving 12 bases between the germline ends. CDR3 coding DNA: TGTGCCAGCAGTGATCAGGGCTTAAGAGAGACCCAGTACTTC. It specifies CASSDQGLRETQYF.

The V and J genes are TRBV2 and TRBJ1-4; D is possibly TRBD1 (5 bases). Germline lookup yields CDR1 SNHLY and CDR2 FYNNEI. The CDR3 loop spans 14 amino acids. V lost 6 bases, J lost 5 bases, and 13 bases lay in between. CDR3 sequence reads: CASRAAQANEKLFF. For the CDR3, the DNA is TGTGCCAGCAGGGCTGCACAGGCGAATGAAAAACTGTTTTTT.

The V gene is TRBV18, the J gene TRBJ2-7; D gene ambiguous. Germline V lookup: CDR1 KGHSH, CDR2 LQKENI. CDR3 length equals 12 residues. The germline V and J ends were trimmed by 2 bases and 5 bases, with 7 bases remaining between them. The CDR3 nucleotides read TGTGCCAGCTCACCAAAGGCTAACGAGCAGTACTTC. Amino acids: CASSPKANEQYF.